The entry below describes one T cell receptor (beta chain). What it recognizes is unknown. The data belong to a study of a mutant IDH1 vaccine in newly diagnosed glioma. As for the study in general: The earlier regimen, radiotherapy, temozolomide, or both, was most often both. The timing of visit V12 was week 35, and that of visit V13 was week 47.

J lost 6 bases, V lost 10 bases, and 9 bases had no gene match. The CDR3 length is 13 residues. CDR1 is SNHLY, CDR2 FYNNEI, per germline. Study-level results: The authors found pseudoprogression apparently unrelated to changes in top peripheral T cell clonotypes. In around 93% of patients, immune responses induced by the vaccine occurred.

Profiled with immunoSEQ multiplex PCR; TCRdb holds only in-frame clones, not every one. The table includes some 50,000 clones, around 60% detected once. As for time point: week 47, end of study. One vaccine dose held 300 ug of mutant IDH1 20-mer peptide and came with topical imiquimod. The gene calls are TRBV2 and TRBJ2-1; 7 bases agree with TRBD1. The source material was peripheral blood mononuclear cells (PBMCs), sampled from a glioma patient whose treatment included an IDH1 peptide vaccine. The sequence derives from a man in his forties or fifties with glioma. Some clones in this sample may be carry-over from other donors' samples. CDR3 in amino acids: CATGTDRLNEQFF. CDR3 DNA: TGTGCCACCGGCACGGACAGGCTCAATGAGCAGTTCTTC.